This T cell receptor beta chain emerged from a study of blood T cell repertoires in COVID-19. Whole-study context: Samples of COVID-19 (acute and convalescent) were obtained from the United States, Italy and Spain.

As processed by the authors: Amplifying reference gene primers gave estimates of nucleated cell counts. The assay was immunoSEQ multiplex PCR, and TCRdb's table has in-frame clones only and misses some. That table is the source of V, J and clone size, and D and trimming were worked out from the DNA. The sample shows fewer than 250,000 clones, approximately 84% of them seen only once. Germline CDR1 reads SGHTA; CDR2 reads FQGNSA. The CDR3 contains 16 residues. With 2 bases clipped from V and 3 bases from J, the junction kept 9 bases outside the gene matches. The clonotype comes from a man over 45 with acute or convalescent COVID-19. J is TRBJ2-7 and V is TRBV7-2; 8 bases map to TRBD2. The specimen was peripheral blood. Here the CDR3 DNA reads TGTGCCAGCAGCTTAAAACGAGTACTAGCGGACTACGAGCAGTACTTC. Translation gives CASSLKRVLADYEQYF.